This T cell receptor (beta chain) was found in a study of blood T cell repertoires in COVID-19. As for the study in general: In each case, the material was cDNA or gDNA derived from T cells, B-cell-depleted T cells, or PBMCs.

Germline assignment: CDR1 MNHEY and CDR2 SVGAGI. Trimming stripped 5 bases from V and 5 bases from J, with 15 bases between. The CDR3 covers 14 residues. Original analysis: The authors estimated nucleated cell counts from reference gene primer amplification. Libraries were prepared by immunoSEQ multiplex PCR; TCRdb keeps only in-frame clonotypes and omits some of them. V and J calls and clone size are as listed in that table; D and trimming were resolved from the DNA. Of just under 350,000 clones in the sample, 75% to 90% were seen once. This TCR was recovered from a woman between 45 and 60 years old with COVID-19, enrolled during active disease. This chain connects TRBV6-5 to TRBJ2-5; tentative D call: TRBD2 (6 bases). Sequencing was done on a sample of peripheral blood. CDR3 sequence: CASSRGIWTETQYF. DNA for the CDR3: TGTGCCAGCAGTCGCGGGATTTGGACGGAGACCCAGTACTTC.